This passage covers 25 T cell receptor beta chains from one sample sequenced in a study of Ad26.COV2.S vaccination and SARS-CoV-2 variants. The method was immunoSEQ multiplex PCR; TCRdb's version includes in-frame clones alone and lacks a portion of them. The sample carries about 320,000 clones, around 84% recorded once. Treatment noted: about 20 received Ad26.COV2.S at low or high dose, single or two shots; about 5 received placebo; per-sample allocation not given. Sample collection was performed on day 63 after the first vaccine or placebo injection. The sequencing used peripheral blood, collected in a trial of Ad26.COV2.S vaccine versus placebo. The origin of the receptors is a person aged 18 to 65 who received the Ad26.COV2.S COVID-19 vaccine or a placebo.

As to this clone: This CDR3 is also generated by other DNA sequences in the sample. The genes are TRBV18 and TRBJ1-1; D ambiguous. The CDR3 has 11 amino acids. Looked up from germline, CDR1 is KGHSH and CDR2 is LQKENI. Trimming shortened V by 3 bases and J by 5 bases, and 4 bases separated the two germline ends. The CDR3 sequence is CASSPDTEAFF. CDR3 in DNA: TGTGCCAGCTCACCCGATACTGAAGCTTTCTTT.

Remarks on this clone: One end of the junction is discordant with germline, which a read error may explain. The chain uses TRBV4-1 and TRBJ2-1; 7 bases are a match to TRBD2. Germline assignment: CDR1 MGHRA and CDR2 YSYEKL. CDR3 length equals 16 residues. In DNA, the CDR3 is TGCGCCAGCAGCCAAGTTAGACTAGCCTCCGACAATGAGCAGTTCTTC. It yields the protein CASSQVRLASDNEQFF.

As for this clone: This CDR3 is also generated by other DNA sequences in the sample. The chain has TRBV18 and TRBJ1-5; D call uncertain. Between the trimmed V and J ends, which lost 2 bases and 5 bases, there was a span of 7 bases. Germline V lookup: CDR1 KGHSH, CDR2 LQKENI. The length of the CDR3 is 13 residues. The CDR3 sequence: CASSPGVDQPQHF. The DNA for the CDR3 is TGTGCCAGCTCACCAGGGGTTGATCAGCCCCAGCATTTT.

The chain recombines TRBV6-5 with TRBJ1-4, with D perhaps TRBD1 (6 bases). V gave up 5 bases and J gave up 3 bases, with 13 bases separating them. CDR3 size: 15 residues. The V gene's germline CDR1 is MNHEY and CDR2 SVGAGI. The CDR3 DNA follows: TGTGCCAGCAGTACTCAACAGGGTCCTAATGAAAAACTGTTTTTT. Its translation: CASSTQQGPNEKLFF.

The chain uses TRBV9 and TRBJ1-4; D may be TRBD1 (5 bases). Germline assignment: CDR1 SGDLS and CDR2 YYNGEE. The CDR3 contains 15 residues. The ends were cut back, 0 bases at V and 5 bases at J, with 11 bases in the middle. The CDR3 DNA sequence: TGTGCCAGCAGCGTAGGGTTAGAGGGGAATGAAAAACTGTTTTTT. Residues: CASSVGLEGNEKLFF.

V is TRBV18 and J is TRBJ2-7; TRBD1 agrees at 8 bases. J was trimmed by 2 bases and V by 6 bases; bases with no gene match: 9. The CDR3 is 15 amino acids. CDR1 is KGHSH and CDR2 is LQKENI in the germline V gene. The CDR3 protein is CASSLSGTGAYEQYF. CDR3 in DNA: TGTGCCAGCTCGCTCTCCGGGACAGGAGCCTACGAGCAGTACTTC. Drawing the rest from reference TRBV18 and TRBJ2-7, the complete variable domain is NAGVMQNPRHLVRRRGQEARLRCSPMKGHSHVYWYRQLPEEGLKFMVYLQKENIIDESGMPKERFSAEFPKEGPSILRIQQVVRGDSAAYFCASSLSGTGAYEQYFGPGTRLTVT.

V usage is TRBV5-6 and J usage is TRBJ2-5, with D tentatively TRBD1 (6 bases). This CDR3 is 14 amino acids long. CDR1 is SGHDT and CDR2 is YYEEEE in the germline V gene. Trimming stripped 1 base from V and 2 bases from J, with 9 bases between. CDR3 bases: TGTGCCAGCAGCTTGCGTAGGGGGCAAGAGACCCAGTACTTC. Translation: CASSLRRGQETQYF. The full variable domain, with the rest looked up from reference TRBV5-6 and TRBJ2-5, is DAGVTQSPTHLIKTRGQQVTLRCSPKSGHDTVSWYQQALGQGPQFIFQYYEEEERQRGNFPDRFSGHQFPNYSSELNVNALLLGDSALYLCASSLRRGQETQYFGPGTRLLVL.

This clone occurred once. The rearrangement links TRBV29-1 to TRBJ1-5; unclear D gene. Between the trimmed V and J ends, which lost 1 base and 5 bases, there was a span of 9 bases. The V gene's germline CDR1 is SQVTM and CDR2 ANQGSEA. This CDR3 has 13 amino acids. DNA for the CDR3: TGCAGCGTTGAAGGGGATGGGGATCAGCCCCAGCATTTT. It codes for CSVEGDGDQPQHF.

The chain employs TRBV6-5 and TRBJ2-7; D remains ambiguous. V lost 0 bases, J lost 5 bases, and 11 bases lay in between. CDR1 and CDR2 from the germline V gene are MNHEY and SVGAGI. This CDR3 has 14 residues. In DNA form, the CDR3 reads TGTGCCAGCAGTTACTCTACAGCCGACAACGAGCAGTACTTC. It codes for CASSYSTADNEQYF.

This rearrangement joins TRBV19 to TRBJ1-2, with 7 bases fitting TRBD1. With V trimmed by 1 base and J by 4 bases, 6 bases remained unmatched. Germline CDR1 is LNHDA and CDR2 is SQIVND (reference sequence). CDR3 length: 15 residues. The CDR3, as DNA: TGTGCCAGTAGTATAGGGTTACAGGGGAGCTATGGCTACACCTTC. It is translated as CASSIGLQGSYGYTF.

This sequence joins TRBV6-5 and TRBJ1-1; D is ambiguous. Germline lookup yields CDR1 MNHEY and CDR2 SVGAGI. The CDR3 contains 11 residues. Trimming shortened V by 8 bases and J by 1 base, and 5 bases separated the two germline ends. The CDR3 region has the DNA TGTGCCAGCCAGAGGAACACTGAAGCTTTCTTT. Protein: CASQRNTEAFF.

The table lists this clone with a count of one. The genes are TRBV7-2 and TRBJ2-1; no definite D call. The germline CDR1 and CDR2 sequences are SGHTA and FQGNSA. V lost 2 bases to trimming and J lost 4 bases, with 9 bases between them. The CDR3 covers 14 residues. The CDR3 is CASSLIAEYNEQFF. The CDR3 DNA sequence: TGTGCCAGCAGCTTAATCGCGGAGTACAATGAGCAGTTCTTC.

V and J are TRBV18 and TRBJ1-3; D is unclear. CDR3 length equals 15 residues. Germline V gives CDR1 KGHSH, CDR2 LQKENI. Trimming stripped 3 bases from V and 0 bases from J, with 9 bases between. Here the CDR3 DNA reads TGTGCCAGCTCACCCAGATTGAGCTCTGGAAACACCATATATTTT. Protein: CASSPRLSSGNTIYF.

The V call is TRBV5-8, the J call TRBJ1-2, with 11 bases aligning to TRBD1. Germline loops: CDR1 SGHTS, CDR2 YDEGEE. The CDR3 extends over 14 amino acids. J gave up 4 bases and V 3 bases, and 2 bases lay outside the gene matches. The CDR3 DNA sequence: TGTGCCAGCAGCTCCGGACAGGGGGCCTATGGCTACACCTTC. Encoded protein: CASSSGQGAYGYTF. The whole variable domain, filled in from reference TRBV5-8 and TRBJ1-2, reads EAGVTQSPTHLIKTRGQQATLRCSPISGHTSVYWYQQALGLGLQFLLWYDEGEERNRGNFPPRFSGRQFPNYSSELNVNALELEDSALYLCASSSGQGAYGYTFGSGTRLTVV.

The CDR3 coding sequence is TGTGCCAGCAGCACAGGGACGCGCGGGGCGGCAGATACGCAGTATTTT. The encoded protein is CASSTGTRGAADTQYF. The chain uses TRBV11-3 and TRBJ2-3, with D perhaps given as TRBD1 or TRBD2 (6 bases each). The V gene's germline CDR1 is SGHNT and CDR2 YENEEA. V shed 5 bases and J shed 4 bases, with 19 bases lying between them. The CDR3 length is 16 residues.

Written as DNA, the CDR3 is TGTGCCAGCCAACTGTTAACCGGGACAGGGACCTACTCCTACGAGCAGTACTTC. Its translation is CASQLLTGTGTYSYEQYF. The chain combines TRBV5-8 with TRBJ2-7; 9 bases are shared with TRBD1. Germline assignment: CDR1 SGHTS and CDR2 YDEGEE. The CDR3 covers 18 residues. V was clipped by 7 bases and J by 0 bases; unmatched bases: 17.

The chain uses TRBV19 and TRBJ2-5, with 9 positions matching TRBD2. The CDR3 covers 15 residues. Germline V CDR1 and CDR2: LNHDA, SQIVND (reference sequence). The V segment lost 4 bases and the J segment 4 bases; nucleotides outside the gene matches: 7. CDR3 amino acids: CASSSSGGATETQYF. DNA of the CDR3: TGTGCCAGTAGTAGTAGCGGGGGAGCGACAGAGACCCAGTACTTC. Full variable domain (outside the CDR3, taken from reference TRBV19 and TRBJ2-5): DGGITQSPKYLFRKEGQNVTLSCEQNLNHDAMYWYRQDPGQGLRLIYYSQIVNDFQKGDIAEGYSVSREKKESFPLTVTSAQKNPTAFYLCASSSSGGATETQYFGPGTRLLVL.

The chain combines TRBV18 with TRBJ2-6, with TRBD1 matching 9 bases. There are 20 residues in the CDR3. Losses at the gene ends were 5 bases for V and 0 bases for J; bases not matched to a gene: 14. The germline gives CDR1 KGHSH, CDR2 LQKENI. The CDR3 region has the DNA TGTGCCAGCTCATCAAGCGGCCCGGGACAGGGCTTCTCTGGGGCCAACGTCCTGACTTTC. Translating it yields CASSSSGPGQGFSGANVLTF.

V usage is TRBV3-1 (or the pseudogene TRBV3-2) and J usage is TRBJ2-5, with 11 bases identical to TRBD2. Germline CDR1 and CDR2: LGHDT and YNNKEL (reference sequence). The CDR3 runs 17 residues. Germline trimming cut 0 bases from V and 2 bases from J; bases unmatched to any gene: 5. CDR3 nucleotides: TGTGCCAGCAGCCAAGAACGACTAGCGGGGTTTCAAGAGACCCAGTACTTC. This encodes CASSQERLAGFQETQYF.

This chain uses TRBV30 with TRBJ2-2, with D possibly being TRBD1 (6 bases). Deletions cut 4 bases from V and 4 bases from J, with 19 bases between. This CDR3 is built from 16 residues. Germline V gene data show CDR1 as GTSNPN and CDR2 as SVGIG (reference sequence). CDR3: CAWIGAFGGPTGELFF. The CDR3 region has the DNA TGTGCCTGGATTGGGGCCTTTGGGGGCCCCACCGGGGAGCTGTTTTTT.

The V call is TRBV3-1 (or the pseudogene TRBV3-2), the J call TRBJ2-5, with 7 positions matching TRBD1. Germline V lookup: CDR1 LGHDT, CDR2 YNNKEL (reference sequence). V trimming: 0 bases; J trimming: 4 bases; junction bases outside the gene matches: 8. The CDR3 is 16 amino acids. CDR3 amino acids: CASSQDRRGRAETQYF. For the CDR3, the DNA is TGTGCCAGCAGCCAAGATCGAAGGGGGCGGGCAGAGACCCAGTACTTC.

The chain carries TRBV9 and TRBJ1-1; D not certain. Germline V gene data show CDR1 as SGDLS and CDR2 as YYNGEE. V lost 5 bases to trimming and J lost 0 bases, with 14 bases between them. This CDR3 region has 15 residues. As DNA, the CDR3 is TGTGCCAGCAGTAGAACCCCCGGGGTGAACACTGAAGCTTTCTTT. Its translation: CASSRTPGVNTEAFF. Looking up the rest from reference TRBV9 and TRBJ1-1 gives the full variable domain: DSGVTQTPKHLITATGQRVTLRCSPRSGDLSVYWYQQSLDQGLQFLIQYYNGEERAKGNILERFSAQQFPDLHSELNLSSLELGDSALYFCASSRTPGVNTEAFFGQGTRLTVV.

The V call is TRBV7-9, the J call TRBJ2-1; D not resolved. The CDR3 contains 11 residues. Germline CDR1 is SEHNR and CDR2 is FQNEAQ (reference sequence). Trimming removed 1 base at V and 9 bases at J, with 4 bases between. The CDR3 region has the DNA TGTGCCAGCAGCTTAGAGAGTGAGCAGTTCTTC. This codes for CASSLESEQFF.

The chain recombines TRBV7-9 with TRBJ1-6, with 8 bases matching TRBD1. The CDR3 totals 15 residues. J was trimmed by 8 bases and V by 5 bases; bases with no gene match: 8. Germline V gene lookup returns CDR1 SEHNR and CDR2 FQNEAQ (reference sequence). CDR3 sequence reads: CASSRTGNDDSPLHF. CDR3 bases: TGTGCCAGCAGCCGGACAGGGAATGATGATTCACCCCTCCACTTT.

The V and J genes are TRBV7-9 and TRBJ1-4, with a possible D match to TRBD1 (6 bases). Germline lookup yields CDR1 SEHNR and CDR2 FQNEAQ (reference sequence). Trimming removed 5 bases from V and 5 bases from J, with 12 bases in between. CDR3 length: 14 amino acids. The CDR3 sequence: CASSPGAGNEKLFF. In nucleotides, the CDR3 is TGTGCCAGCAGCCCAGGGGCGGGGAATGAAAAACTGTTTTTT.